Here is one TCR beta chain with its context. These data originate in a study of blood T cell repertoires in COVID-19. As for the study in general: COVID-19 samples collected from the United States, Italy and Spain covered acute and convalescent phases.

Under the authors' procedure: Reference gene primer amplification gave nucleated cell count estimates. Libraries were prepared by immunoSEQ multiplex PCR; TCRdb keeps only in-frame clonotypes and omits some of them. The V and J calls and clone size are taken from that table; D and trimming were inferred from the DNA. The sample consists of 150,000 to 250,000 clones, about 85% of them appearing once. All enrollees were roughly 18 to 90 years old and from roughly 22 US areas. V lost 1 base and J lost 5, with 7 bases in between. CDR3 size: 13 residues. CDR1 is SGHTA, CDR2 FQGNSA, per germline. Sequencing was carried out using PBMCs or T cells enriched from blood (not recorded which). The clonotype comes from a woman in her twenties or thirties who had recovered from COVID-19. The V gene is TRBV7-2, the J gene TRBJ2-3; D unresolved. The CDR3 DNA reads TGTGCCAGCAGCTTAGACTACCAAGATACGCAGTATTTT. Amino acid sequence: CASSLDYQDTQYF.